The 19 T cell receptor beta chains listed next were all sequenced from one sample in a study of post-analysis software for immune sequencing data. The study's findings and limits: Elevated frequency relative to controls characterized roughly 5 TRBV segments in patients, TRBV5-6, TRBV5-1 and TRBV20-1 among them.

TCR beta libraries were prepared from cDNA with unique molecular identifiers. TCRdb analysed the PCR reads with MiXCR anew, one entry per CDR3 protein. The sample has hundreds of thousands of distinct CDR3 sequences, 44% seen once; the top ten hold 1.5% to 2%. Their antigen targets remain unknown. The sample was blood. These receptors all stem from a girl aged 5-17 years with multiple sclerosis.

The sample holds a few counts of this clonotype. V and J are TRBV2 and TRBJ2-1; possibly TRBD1 for D (7 bases). From germline, CDR1 is SNHLY and CDR2 FYNNEI. The CDR3 consists of 15 residues. Deletions cut 5 bases from V and 5 bases from J, with 16 bases between. The CDR3 is CASSRRGLGNNEQFF. The DNA of the CDR3 is TGTGCCAGCAGTAGGAGGGGGCTCGGGAACAATGAGCAGTTCTTC.

V usage is TRBV10-3 and J usage is TRBJ2-7; 7 nucleotides line up with TRBD2. The length of the CDR3 is 15 residues. CDR1 and CDR2 (germline): ENHRY, SYGVKD. The ends lost 4 bases at V and 1 base at J; junction bases unmatched: 7. The CDR3 DNA is TGTGCCATCAGTGTCGGCGGGGGAGATTCCTACGAGCAGTACTTC. Translated, it gives CAISVGGGDSYEQYF.

This clonotype has a handful of counts. V and J are TRBV20-1 and TRBJ2-3; D is possibly TRBD1 or TRBD2 (5 bases each). The CDR3 consists of 15 residues. Trimming shortened V by 1 base and J by 1 base, and 12 bases separated the two germline ends. Germline assignment: CDR1 DFQATT and CDR2 SNEGSKA (reference sequence). In DNA form, the CDR3 reads TGCAGTGCTAGAGGAGGCCGGGACCGCACAGATACGCAGTATTTT. Amino acids: CSARGGRDRTDTQYF.

This clonotype turned up a few times. Here the CDR3 DNA reads TGCAGCGTTGATGCCAGAGCTAATCAGCCCCAGCATTTT. Amino acid sequence: CSVDARANQPQHF. V is TRBV29-1 and J is TRBJ1-5; D not resolved. This CDR3 has 13 residues. CDR1 and CDR2 (germline): SQVTM, ANQGSEA. Trimming pared 3 bases from V and 4 bases from J, leaving 10 bases between.

This chain links TRBV20-1 with TRBJ2-5; a possible D gene is TRBD2 (6 bases). The CDR3 has 15 amino acids. Germline CDR1 is DFQATT and CDR2 is SNEGSKA (reference sequence). Trimming took 2 bases from V and 7 from J, leaving 20 bases between them. CDR3 sequence reads: CSARIDIPDGGTQYF. The CDR3 DNA reads TGCAGTGCTAGAATCGACATCCCCGACGGGGGGACCCAGTACTTC.

The chain has TRBV20-1 and TRBJ2-5, with 13 bases matching TRBD2. CDR1 and CDR2 (germline): DFQATT, SNEGSKA (reference sequence). J was trimmed by 11 bases and V by 4 bases; bases with no gene match: 13. The CDR3 consists of 15 residues. The CDR3 protein is CSANERTSGSSEQYF. CDR3 sequence (DNA): TGCAGTGCTAACGAGAGGACTAGCGGGAGCAGTGAGCAGTACTTC.

J is TRBJ2-3 and V is TRBV7-2; 12 bases fit TRBD2. V shed 5 bases and J 4 bases; nucleotides not matched to a gene: 4. Germline assignment: CDR1 SGHTA and CDR2 FQGNSA. The CDR3 extends over 15 amino acids. For the CDR3, the DNA is TGTGCCAGCAGCGCTCTAGCGGGGGGGCCAGATACGCAGTATTTT. Encoded protein: CASSALAGGPDTQYF.

The chain uses TRBV7-3 and TRBJ2-3, with D possibly TRBD2 on 7 matching bases. Per the germline V gene, CDR1 is SGHTA and CDR2 is FQGTGA. V lost 0 bases and J 4 bases, leaving 17 bases between the germline ends. The CDR3 consists of 17 residues. DNA for the CDR3: TGTGCCAGCAGCTTAACGTCCAGGGGAGGGGGAGCAGATACGCAGTATTTT. Translating gives CASSLTSRGGGADTQYF. The entire variable domain, with the rest obtained from reference TRBV7-3 and TRBJ2-3, is as follows: GAGVSQTPSNKVTEKGKYVELRCDPISGHTALYWYRQSLGQGPEFLIYFQGTGAADDSGLPNDRFFAVRPEGSVSTLKIQRTERGDSAVYLCASSLTSRGGGADTQYFGPGTRLTVL.

With respect to this clonotype: A read error may produce the germline difference seen at one junction end. The V call is TRBV5-1, the J call TRBJ2-7, with 7 nucleotides matching TRBD2. CDR1 SGHRS and CDR2 YFSETQ come from the germline V gene. The CDR3 is made up of 13 amino acids. CDR3 bases: TGCGCCGGCAGCGCGGGACTAAGGAGCGAGCAGTACTTC. It translates to CAGSAGLRSEQYF.

This clonotype came up a few times. The chain carries TRBV10-3 and TRBJ2-1; tentatively, D is TRBD2 (6 bases). CDR3 length: 15 residues. V was clipped by 5 bases and J by 5 bases, with 16 bases between them. Germline loops: CDR1 ENHRY, CDR2 SYGVKD. The CDR3 DNA reads TGTGCCATCAGTACGTCTAGGCGGGGAAACAATGAGCAGTTCTTC. This encodes CAISTSRRGNNEQFF.

The gene calls are TRBV12-3 or TRBV12-4 and TRBJ1-2; D not certain. The length of the CDR3 is 15 residues. Trimming cost V 5 bases and J 2 bases, with 15 bases left between them. CDR3 sequence (DNA): TGTGCCAGCAGTACTCGGACGGGAAAAAACTATGGCTACACCTTC. Amino acid sequence: CASSTRTGKNYGYTF.

The rearrangement uses TRBV5-5 and TRBJ1-2, with 10 bases matching TRBD1. V lost 7 bases to trimming and J lost 7 bases; unmatched junction nucleotides: 10. CDR3 size: 14 residues. Germline CDR1 reads SGHKS; CDR2 reads YYEKEE (reference sequence). In DNA, the CDR3 is TGTGCCAGCGTGACGGGACAGGGGTTAGGTGGCTACACCTTC. Translating gives CASVTGQGLGGYTF.

The rearrangement uses TRBV10-3 and TRBJ2-2; 7 bases line up with TRBD2. The CDR3 contains 14 residues. The trim removed 4 bases at V and 6 bases at J, leaving 5 bases unmatched. Germline lookup yields CDR1 ENHRY and CDR2 SYGVKD. This CDR3 reads CAISGLTSPGELFF. CDR3 nucleotide sequence: TGTGCCATCAGTGGGTTGACTAGCCCCGGGGAGCTGTTTTTT.

V is TRBV7-9 and J is TRBJ2-1, with D possibly matching TRBD1 (5 bases). The CDR3 has 11 amino acids. Germline CDR1 SEHNR, CDR2 FQNEAQ (reference sequence). V was shortened by 5 bases and J by 9 bases, with 8 bases between the two germline ends. The CDR3 DNA follows: TGTGCCAGCAGCATGGGGCTTGAGCAGTTCTTC. Amino acid sequence: CASSMGLEQFF.

The gene calls are TRBV20-1 and TRBJ2-3, with TRBD2 matching over 7 bases. Germline V gives CDR1 DFQATT, CDR2 SNEGSKA (reference sequence). V shed 0 bases, J shed 7 bases, and the junction held 16 bases outside the gene matches. CDR3 size: 17 residues. The CDR3 nucleotides are TGCAGTGCTAGAGATAGGCCGGGACTACAGCAACTCAATACGCAGTATTTT. Its translation is CSARDRPGLQQLNTQYF.

A few counts support this clonotype. The rearrangement uses TRBV30 and TRBJ2-3; the match to TRBD2 covers 10 bases. Trimming removed 5 bases from V and 4 bases from J; junction bases left unmatched: 9. The length of the CDR3 is 15 residues. Germline-derived CDR1 and CDR2 are GTSNPN and SVGIG (reference sequence). CDR3 sequence reads: CAWVPSGRAPDTQYF. The CDR3 DNA reads as TGTGCCTGGGTCCCCAGCGGGAGGGCCCCAGATACGCAGTATTTT. Looking up the rest from reference TRBV30 and TRBJ2-3 gives the full variable domain: SQTIHQWPATLVQPVGSPLSLECTVEGTSNPNLYWYRQAAGRGLQLLFYSVGIGQISSEVPQNLSASRPQDRQFILSSKKLLLSDSGFYLCAWVPSGRAPDTQYFGPGTRLTVL.

The genes are TRBV28 and TRBJ2-4, with D unclear. Matching the DNA end better, TRBJ2-7 makes the J call doubtful. The V gene's germline CDR1 is MDHEN and CDR2 SYDVKM. This CDR3 has 11 residues. In DNA form, the CDR3 reads TGTGCCAGCCTTTCGGACTACGAGCAGTACTTC. Its translation: CASLSDYEQYF.

This clonotype turned up a few times. This chain joins TRBV7-3 and TRBJ1-2; D possibly corresponds to TRBD1 (5 bases). Germline CDR1 SGHTA, CDR2 FQGTGA. This CDR3 region has 13 residues. Trimming removed 5 bases from V and 5 bases from J, with 12 bases in between. The CDR3 bases are TGTGCCAGCAGCCCCGGGGCCGCATATGGCTACACCTTC. This encodes CASSPGAAYGYTF.

The chain employs TRBV12-3 or TRBV12-4 and TRBJ1-5; D remains unclear. The CDR3 has 12 amino acids. Trimming removed 3 bases at V and 5 bases at J, with 5 bases between. The CDR3 DNA reads as TGTGCCAGCAGTTTTGTGTATCAGCCCCAGCATTTT. Translated: CASSFVYQPQHF.